The rows below give T cell receptor beta chains drawn from one sample of a study of beta chain features in type 1 diabetes. The protocol was immunoSEQ multiplex PCR, while the TCRdb copy is restricted to in-frame clones and leaves out a portion. Of 200,000 to 250,000 clones in the sample, around 10% were seen once. Sequencing was carried out using naive CD4+ T cells from blood. Receptors were obtained from a woman aged 18-30 years in good health. The CDR3 runs from the conserved cysteine through the conserved F or W.

>TRBV7-3
CASSWTSTNEQYF
>TRBV7-2
CASTDDSHQPQHF
>TRBV18
CASSYNRGGTEAFF
>TRBV18
CASSPGTGGYGYTF
>TRBV19
CASRTGSGYTF
>TRBV29-1
CSVPRTASNYGYTF
>TRBV9
CASSVSGGPDTQYF
>TRBV9
CASSVNSGVATGELFF
>TRBV7-9
CASSSGLASTDTQYF
>TRBV4-1
CASSQEGMAGAAEAFF
>TRBV6-5
CASRLQGAGTDTQYF
>TRBV29-1
CSVEKSAGGEYF
>TRBV18
CASSPSWSSGLGSYNEQFF
>TRBV5-4
CASSWPGQGNTEAFF
>TRBV30
CAWSRGVVDTEAFF